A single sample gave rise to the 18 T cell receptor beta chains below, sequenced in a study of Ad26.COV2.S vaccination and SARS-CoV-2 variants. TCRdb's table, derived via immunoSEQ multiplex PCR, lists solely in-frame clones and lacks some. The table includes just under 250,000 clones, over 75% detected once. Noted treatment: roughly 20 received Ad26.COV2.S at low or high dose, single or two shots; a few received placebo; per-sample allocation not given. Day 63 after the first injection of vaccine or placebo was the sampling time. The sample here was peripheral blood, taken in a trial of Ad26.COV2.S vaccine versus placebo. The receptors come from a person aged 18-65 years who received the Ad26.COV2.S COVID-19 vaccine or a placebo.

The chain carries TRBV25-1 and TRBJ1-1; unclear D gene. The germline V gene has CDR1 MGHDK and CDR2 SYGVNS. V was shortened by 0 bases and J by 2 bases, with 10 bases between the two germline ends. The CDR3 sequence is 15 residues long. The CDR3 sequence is CASSEYGSSNTEAFF. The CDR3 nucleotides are TGTGCCAGCAGTGAATATGGTTCCTCAAACACTGAAGCTTTCTTT. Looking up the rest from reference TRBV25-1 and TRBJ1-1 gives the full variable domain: EADIYQTPRYLVIGTGKKITLECSQTMGHDKMYWYQQDPGMELHLIHYSYGVNSTEKGDLSSESTVSRIRTEHFPLTLESARPSHTSQYLCASSEYGSSNTEAFFGQGTRLTVV.

For the CDR3, the DNA is TGTGGGACGGGGGAAGAGACCCAGTACTTC. Protein: CGTGEETQYF. This chain joins TRBV7-9 and TRBJ2-5, with D possibly matching TRBD2 (6 bases). The germline CDR1 and CDR2 sequences are SEHNR and FQNEAQ (reference sequence). The CDR3 consists of 10 residues.

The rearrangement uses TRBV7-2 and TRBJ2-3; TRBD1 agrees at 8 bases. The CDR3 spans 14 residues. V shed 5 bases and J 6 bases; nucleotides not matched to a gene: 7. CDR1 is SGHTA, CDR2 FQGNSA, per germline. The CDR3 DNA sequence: TGTGCCAGCAGCCCAGGACAGGGAGCGGATACGCAGTATTTT. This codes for CASSPGQGADTQYF. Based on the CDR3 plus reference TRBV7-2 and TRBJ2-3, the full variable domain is GAGVSQSPSNKVTEKGKDVELRCDPISGHTALYWYRQSLGQGLEFLIYFQGNSAPDKSGLPSDRFSAERTGGSVSTLTIQRTQQEDSAVYLCASSPGQGADTQYFGPGTRLTVL.

The CDR3 region is CASSQDLTGSPSLHF. CDR3 DNA sequence: TGTGCCAGCAGCCAAGATCTGACAGGGAGCCCAAGCCTCCACTTT. The chain carries TRBV3-1 (or the pseudogene TRBV3-2) and TRBJ1-6, with TRBD1 matching 7 bases. Per germline, CDR1 LGHDT and CDR2 YNNKEL (reference sequence). The J segment lost 15 bases and the V segment lost 0 bases, leaving 11 bases of the junction unmatched. This CDR3 is built from 15 residues.

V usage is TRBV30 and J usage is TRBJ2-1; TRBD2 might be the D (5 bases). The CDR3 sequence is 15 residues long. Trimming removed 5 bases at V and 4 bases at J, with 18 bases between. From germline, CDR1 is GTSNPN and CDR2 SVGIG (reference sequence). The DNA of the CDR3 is TGTGCCTGGGATCCGGGATCGAAGGCGTACAATGAGCAGTTCTTC. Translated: CAWDPGSKAYNEQFF.

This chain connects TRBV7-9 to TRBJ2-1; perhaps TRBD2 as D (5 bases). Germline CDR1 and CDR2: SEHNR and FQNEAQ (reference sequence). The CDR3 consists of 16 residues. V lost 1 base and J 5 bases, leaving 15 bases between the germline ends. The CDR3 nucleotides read TGTGCCAGCAGCTTAGTAGGCTTGGTGACTAACAATGAGCAGTTCTTC. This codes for CASSLVGLVTNNEQFF. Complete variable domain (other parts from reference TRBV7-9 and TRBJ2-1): DTGVSQNPRHKITKRGQNVTFRCDPISEHNRLYWYRQTLGQGPEFLTYFQNEAQLEKSRLLSDRFSAERPKGSFSTLEIQRTEQGDSAMYLCASSLVGLVTNNEQFFGPGTRLTVL.

The CDR3 bases are TGTGCCAGCAGAGATCGGGTGGCCCTCTACAATGAGCAGTTCTTC. Amino acids: CASRDRVALYNEQFF. V and J are TRBV6-5 and TRBJ2-1; no reliable D call. Germline CDR1 is MNHEY and CDR2 is SVGAGI. V was trimmed by 6 bases and J by 3 bases, leaving 15 bases between them. This CDR3 has 15 residues.

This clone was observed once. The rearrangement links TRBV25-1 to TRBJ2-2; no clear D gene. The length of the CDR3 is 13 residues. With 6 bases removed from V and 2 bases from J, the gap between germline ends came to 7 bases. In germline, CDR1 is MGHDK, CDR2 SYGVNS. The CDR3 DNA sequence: TGTGCCAGCAGCCGCACCAACACCGGGGAGCTGTTTTTT. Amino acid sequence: CASSRTNTGELFF.

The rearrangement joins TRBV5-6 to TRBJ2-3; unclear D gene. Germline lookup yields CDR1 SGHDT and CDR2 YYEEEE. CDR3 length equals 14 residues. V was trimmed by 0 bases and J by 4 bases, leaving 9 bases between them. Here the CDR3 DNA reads TGTGCCAGCAGCTTGGGACCGGGTTCAGATACGCAGTATTTT. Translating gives CASSLGPGSDTQYF.

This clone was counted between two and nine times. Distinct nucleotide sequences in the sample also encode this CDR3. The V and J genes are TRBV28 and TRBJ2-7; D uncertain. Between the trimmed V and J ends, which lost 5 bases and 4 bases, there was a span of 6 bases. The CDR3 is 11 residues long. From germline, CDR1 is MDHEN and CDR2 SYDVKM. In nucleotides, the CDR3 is TGTGCCAGCAGTCGTGCTTACGAGCAGTACTTC. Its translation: CASSRAYEQYF.

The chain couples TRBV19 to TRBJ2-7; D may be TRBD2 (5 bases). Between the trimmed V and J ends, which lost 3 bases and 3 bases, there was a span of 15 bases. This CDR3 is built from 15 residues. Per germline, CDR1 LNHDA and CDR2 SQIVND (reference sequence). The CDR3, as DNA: TGTGCCAGTAGTATCGGGGAGTCCGATCGCTACGAGCAGTACTTC. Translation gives CASSIGESDRYEQYF. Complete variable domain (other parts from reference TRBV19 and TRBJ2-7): DGGITQSPKYLFRKEGQNVTLSCEQNLNHDAMYWYRQDPGQGLRLIYYSQIVNDFQKGDIAEGYSVSREKKESFPLTVTSAQKNPTAFYLCASSIGESDRYEQYFGPGTRLTVT.

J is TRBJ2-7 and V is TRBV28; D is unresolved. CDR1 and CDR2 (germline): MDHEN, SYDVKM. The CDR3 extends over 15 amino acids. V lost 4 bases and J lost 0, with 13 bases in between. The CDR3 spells CASSSEWLDSYEQYF. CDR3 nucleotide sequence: TGTGCCAGCAGTTCGGAGTGGCTGGACTCCTACGAGCAGTACTTC.

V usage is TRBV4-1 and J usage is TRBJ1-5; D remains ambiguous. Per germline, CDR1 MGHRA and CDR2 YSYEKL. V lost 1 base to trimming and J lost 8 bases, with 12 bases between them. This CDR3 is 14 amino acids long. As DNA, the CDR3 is TGCGCCAGCAGCCAAGGACCCAGCGGAGAGCCCCAGCATTTT. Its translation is CASSQGPSGEPQHF.

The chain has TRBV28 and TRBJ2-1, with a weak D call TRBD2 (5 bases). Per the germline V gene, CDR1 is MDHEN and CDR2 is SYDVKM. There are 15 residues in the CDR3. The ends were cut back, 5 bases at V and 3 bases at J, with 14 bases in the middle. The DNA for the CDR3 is TGTGCCAGCAGTCTAGAGCGGACGATCTACAATGAGCAGTTCTTC. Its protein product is CASSLERTIYNEQFF. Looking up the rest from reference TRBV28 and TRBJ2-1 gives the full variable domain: DVKVTQSSRYLVKRTGEKVFLECVQDMDHENMFWYRQDPGLGLRLIYFSYDVKMKEKGDIPEGYSVSREKKERFSLILESASTNQTSMYLCASSLERTIYNEQFFGPGTRLTVL.

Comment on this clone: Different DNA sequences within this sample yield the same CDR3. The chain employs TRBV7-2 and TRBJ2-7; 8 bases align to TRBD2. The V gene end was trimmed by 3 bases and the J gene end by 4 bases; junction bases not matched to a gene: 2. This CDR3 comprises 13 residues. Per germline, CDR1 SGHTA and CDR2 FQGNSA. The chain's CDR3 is CASSFGLAYEQYF. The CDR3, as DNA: TGTGCCAGCAGCTTTGGACTAGCATACGAGCAGTACTTC.

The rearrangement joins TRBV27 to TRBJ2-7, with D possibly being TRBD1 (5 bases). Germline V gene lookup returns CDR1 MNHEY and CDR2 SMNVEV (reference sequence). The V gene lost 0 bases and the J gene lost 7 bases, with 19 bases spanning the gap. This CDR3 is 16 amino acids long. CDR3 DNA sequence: TGTGCCAGCAGTTTATCGTTCAGGGCAGGGTCAGGAGAGCAGTACTTC. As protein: CASSLSFRAGSGEQYF.

CDR3 coding DNA: TGCGCCAGCAGCCCGGGACAGGGGGCAAGAAACACCATATATTTT. Its translation: CASSPGQGARNTIYF. This sequence joins TRBV4-1 and TRBJ1-3; 12 nucleotides line up with TRBD1. Germline V lookup: CDR1 MGHRA, CDR2 YSYEKL. The CDR3 spans 15 residues. The V segment lost 4 bases and the J segment 5 bases; nucleotides outside the gene matches: 3.

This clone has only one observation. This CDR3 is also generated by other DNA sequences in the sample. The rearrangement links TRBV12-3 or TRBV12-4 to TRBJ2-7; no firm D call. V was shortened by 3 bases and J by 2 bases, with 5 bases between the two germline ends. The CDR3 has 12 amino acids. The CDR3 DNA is TGTGCCAGCAGTTTGGGGACCTACGAGCAGTACTTC. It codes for CASSLGTYEQYF.